This TCR beta chain came from a study of T cells in Graves' hyperthyroidism and ophthalmopathy. For this clonotype: The antigen is undetermined.

Trimming cost V 3 bases and J 5 bases, with 15 bases left between them. CDR1 and CDR2 from the germline V gene are SGDLS and YYNGEE. The CDR3 is 15 residues long. Each patient was aged 18 to 65 and had newly diagnosed hyperthyroidism of under 2 months' duration. Based on clinical symptoms, serum thyroxine and TRAb, thyroid ultrasound and orbital computed tomography, diagnoses were reached. Study-level findings and limits: Researchers found most expanded thyroid clonotypes above 0.001 in blood as well. Separation of ophthalmopathy from stable hyperthyroidism was achieved by a 13 V-J model.

Regions amplified from RNA transcripts were the TCR beta CDR3 regions. The HTBI primer set was used in a first-round RT-PCR of the TCR CDR3. TCRdb independently ran MiXCR on the multiplex PCR reads; one entry per CDR3 protein. Among about 350,000 distinct CDR3 sequences listed, 14% were seen once. The V and J genes are TRBV9 and TRBJ2-1, with D perhaps matching TRBD2 (6 bases). The TCR originated in a woman aged 30 to 39 with Graves' hyperthyroidism. Sequenced sample: blood. The CDR3 DNA sequence: TGTGCCAGCAGCGGGGGGGACTCACGGGACAATGAGCAGTTCTTC. It yields the protein CASSGGDSRDNEQFF.